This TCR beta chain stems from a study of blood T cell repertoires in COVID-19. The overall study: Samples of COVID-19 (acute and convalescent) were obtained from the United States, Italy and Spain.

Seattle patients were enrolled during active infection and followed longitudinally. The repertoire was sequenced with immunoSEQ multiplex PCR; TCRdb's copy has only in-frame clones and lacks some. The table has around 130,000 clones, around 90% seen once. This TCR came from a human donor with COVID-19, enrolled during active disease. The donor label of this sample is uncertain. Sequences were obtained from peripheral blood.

The CDR3 DNA sequence: TGTGCCAGCAGCCGTACCTACAATGAGCAGTTCTTC. Protein product: CASSRTYNEQFF. The gene calls are TRBV3-1 (or the pseudogene TRBV3-2) and TRBJ2-1, with no clear D. Germline values: CDR1 LGHDT, CDR2 YNNKEL (reference sequence). Deletions cut 4 bases from V and 2 bases from J, with 3 bases between. The CDR3 is 12 amino acids.